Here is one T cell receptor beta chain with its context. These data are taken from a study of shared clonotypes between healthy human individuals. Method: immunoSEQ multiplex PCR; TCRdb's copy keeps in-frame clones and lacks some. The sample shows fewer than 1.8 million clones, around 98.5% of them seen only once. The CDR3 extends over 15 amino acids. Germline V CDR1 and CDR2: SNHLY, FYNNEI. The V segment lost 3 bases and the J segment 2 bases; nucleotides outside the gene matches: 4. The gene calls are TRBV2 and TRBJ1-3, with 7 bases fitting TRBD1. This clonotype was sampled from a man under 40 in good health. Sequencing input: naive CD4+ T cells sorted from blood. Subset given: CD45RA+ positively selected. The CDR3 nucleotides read TGTGCCAGCAGTGACGCAACAGGGGCTGGAAACACCATATATTTT. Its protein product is CASSDATGAGNTIYF.